What follows are 30 T cell receptor beta chains derived from one specimen sequenced in a study of CXCR3-negative and CXCR3-positive naive CD8 T cells. General study points: Hydrophobicity of TRB CDR3s was greater in CXCR3-positive naive cells than in CXCR3-negative naive cells.

All TRB cDNA libraries came from 5' RACE performed with UMI labels. TCRdb re-called the 5' RACE reads and gives one entry per CDR3 protein, without DNA. The repertoire shows approximately 88,000 distinct CDR3 sequences; the top ten hold around 0.58%. The antigens of these receptors remain unknown. Sequencing input: naive CXCR3+ CD8+ T cells from blood. The subset: CD45RO-CCR7+CD27+CD95- naive CD8+ T cells expressing CXCR3 (TNR3+). Receptors originate from a human donor in good health. Some clones in this sample may be carry-over from other donors' samples.

The chain is built from TRBV15 and TRBJ1-5. The CDR3 consists of 15 residues. CDR1 is LNHNV and CDR2 is YYDKDF in the germline V gene (reference sequence). The CDR3 protein is CATSVWGNSNQPQHF.

This rearrangement joins TRBV7-9 to TRBJ1-6. Germline V lookup: CDR1 SEHNR, CDR2 FQNEAQ (reference sequence). The CDR3 contains 14 residues. The CDR3 sequence is CASSLGQGHSPLHF.

The rearrangement links TRBV28 to TRBJ2-2; the TRBD1 assignment by TCRdb is unverifiable without DNA. The length of the CDR3 is 14 residues. The germline CDR1 and CDR2 sequences are MDHEN and SYDVKM. The CDR3 is CASSLVRGAGELFF.

V usage is TRBV5-1 and J usage is TRBJ2-7; TCRdb names TRBD2, which stays unverified in the absence of DNA. The CDR3 consists of 14 residues. The germline V gene has CDR1 SGHRS and CDR2 YFSETQ. The CDR3 spells CASSPGDYSYEQYF.

The J gene is TRBJ2-3, the V gene TRBV12-3 or TRBV12-4; TCRdb reports TRBD2, a call that lacks DNA to check it against. This CDR3 has 18 amino acids. The CDR3 protein is CASSFGSGRGRGADTQYF.

V and J are TRBV7-3 and TRBJ2-1. The CDR3 sequence is 14 residues long. CDR1 and CDR2 (germline): SGHTA, FQGTGA. The CDR3 sequence is CASSLTGGSGEQFF.

The chain carries TRBV4-3 and TRBJ2-2; the D call from TCRdb, TRBD1, cannot be confirmed without DNA. The CDR3 runs to 17 residues. Germline assignment: CDR1 LGHNA and CDR2 YSLEER. The CDR3 reads CASSQDRGQGNTGELFF.

This chain connects TRBV6-2 or TRBV6-3 to TRBJ2-2; the TRBD1 assignment by TCRdb is unverifiable without DNA. CDR1 is MNHEY, CDR2 SVGEGT, per germline. The CDR3 extends over 16 amino acids. The CDR3 spells CASSYLLDSNTGELFF.

The rearrangement uses TRBV6-5 and TRBJ2-5; the TRBD2 assignment by TCRdb is unverifiable without DNA. The germline V gene encodes CDR1 MNHEY and CDR2 SVGAGI. The CDR3 is 18 residues long. The CDR3 protein is CACSNTQPGLAYQETQYF.

V and J are TRBV7-8 and TRBJ2-7; checking the TCRdb D call of TRBD1 is not possible without DNA. This CDR3 region has 13 residues. Looked up from germline, CDR1 is SGHVS and CDR2 is FQNEAQ. The CDR3 spells CASSLAGGNEQYF.

The chain is built from TRBV7-9 and TRBJ1-2. This CDR3 region has 14 residues. The germline V gene encodes CDR1 SEHNR and CDR2 FQNEAQ (reference sequence). Here the CDR3 reads CASSLGSANYGYTF.

Here the CDR3 reads CASSPDRVLGSADTQYF. The chain has TRBV4-3 and TRBJ2-3; without DNA, the TCRdb call of TRBD1 cannot be checked. There are 17 residues in the CDR3. CDR1 and CDR2 from the germline V gene are LGHNA and YSLEER.

The CDR3 here is CATKVPGSKSPLHF. The genes are TRBV23-1 and TRBJ1-6; as DNA is missing, the TRBD1 call by TCRdb cannot be tested. TRBV23-1 is flagged as an ORF with uncertain function. The CDR3 is 14 amino acids.

The chain recombines TRBV28 with TRBJ1-1; with no DNA, the TCRdb D assignment of TRBD1 cannot be verified. Germline V lookup: CDR1 MDHEN, CDR2 SYDVKM. The CDR3 is 15 amino acids. Here the CDR3 reads CASRTIIGANTEAFF.

The chain couples TRBV28 to TRBJ1-4; with no DNA, the TCRdb D assignment of TRBD1 cannot be verified. This CDR3 is 16 amino acids long. The germline V gene encodes CDR1 MDHEN and CDR2 SYDVKM. The CDR3 loop is CASSTGTAATNEKLFF.

The chain joins TRBV5-1 to TRBJ2-5; TCRdb selects TRBD1, and the lack of DNA leaves this call unchecked. CDR3 length: 14 amino acids. Germline CDR1 reads SGHRS; CDR2 reads YFSETQ. CDR3 protein: CASSPGQRGETQYF.

This rearrangement joins TRBV10-3 to TRBJ1-1; there is no DNA to check the TCRdb D call of TRBD1. CDR1 ENHRY and CDR2 SYGVKD come from the germline V gene. CDR3 length equals 14 residues. The chain's CDR3 is CAISDGGLSTEAFF.

The chain carries TRBV27 and TRBJ2-7; lacking DNA, the TRBD2 call made by TCRdb goes unchecked. Germline values: CDR1 MNHEY, CDR2 SMNVEV (reference sequence). CDR3 length: 13 residues. The chain's CDR3 is CASSLGGPDEQYF.

The chain joins TRBV4-3 to TRBJ2-1; TCRdb's assignment of TRBD2 cannot be checked, as there is no DNA. The CDR3 runs to 14 residues. Germline assignment: CDR1 LGHNA and CDR2 YSLEER. CDR3 in amino acids: CASSQRGLGLEQFF.

J is TRBJ2-7 and V is TRBV18; TCRdb's D call, TRBD1, is unchecked because there is no DNA. CDR3 length equals 15 residues. The germline V gene has CDR1 KGHSH and CDR2 LQKENI. Here the CDR3 reads CASSPPGTGNYEQYF.

The chain carries TRBV15 and TRBJ1-5; there is no DNA to check the TCRdb D call of TRBD1. CDR1 LNHNV and CDR2 YYDKDF come from the germline V gene (reference sequence). The CDR3 consists of 17 residues. The CDR3: CATSRDYGTVGNQPQHF.

The chain joins TRBV14 to TRBJ2-7. CDR3 size: 13 residues. CDR1 and CDR2 (germline): SGHDN, FVKESK. The CDR3 is CDSSQEWLHEQYF.

The chain has TRBV11-3 and TRBJ2-3. Germline assignment: CDR1 SGHNT and CDR2 YENEEA. The CDR3 has 14 amino acids. CDR3 region: CASSISGSTDTQYF.

The CDR3 spells CASSLEADQNEKLFF. This chain joins TRBV7-6 and TRBJ1-4. CDR1 and CDR2 (germline): SGHVS, FNYEAQ. The CDR3 length is 15 residues.

The V call is TRBV4-1, the J call TRBJ1-1; TCRdb's D gene call, TRBD1, goes unchecked for lack of DNA. In germline, CDR1 is MGHRA, CDR2 YSYEKL. The CDR3 runs to 15 residues. CDR3 protein: CASSPLPGFETEAFF.

The chain employs TRBV5-1 and TRBJ2-1; lacking DNA, the TRBD1 call made by TCRdb goes unchecked. Germline CDR1 SGHRS, CDR2 YFSETQ. This CDR3 is 14 amino acids long. CDR3 protein: CASSRLDRDNEQFF.

The V gene is TRBV3-1, the J gene TRBJ2-1; the D call from TCRdb, TRBD2, cannot be confirmed without DNA. This CDR3 has 16 residues. Germline V gene data show CDR1 as LGHDT and CDR2 as YNNKEL (reference sequence). The CDR3 protein is CASSQDLPSGYNEQFF.

CDR3 protein: CASSQAGIGEKLFF. This chain joins TRBV14 and TRBJ1-4. The V gene's germline CDR1 is SGHDN and CDR2 FVKESK. This CDR3 is built from 14 residues. Supplemented by reference TRBV14 and TRBJ1-4, the full variable domain reads EAGVTQFPSHSVIEKGQTVTLRCDPISGHDNLYWYRRVMGKEIKFLLHFVKESKQDESGMPNNRFLAERTGGTYSTLKVQPAELEDSGVYFCASSQAGIGEKLFFGSGTQLSVL.

The rearrangement joins TRBV12-3 or TRBV12-4 to TRBJ1-2. The CDR3 covers 15 residues. The CDR3: CASGSRRISNYGYTF.

The chain is built from TRBV28 and TRBJ2-3; TCRdb picks TRBD1, but there is no DNA to check that call. CDR1 and CDR2 from the germline V gene are MDHEN and SYDVKM. The CDR3 has 16 residues. The CDR3 is CASTPPRGAPELTQYF.